This TCR beta chain was obtained from a study of OX40 agonist ivuxolimab in advanced cancers. In the study overall: Ivuxolimab, which patients received intravenously every 2 weeks, was dosed at 0.01 to 10 mg/kg. About 42% of patients had received prior checkpoint inhibitor therapy.

Trimming removed 1 base from V and 7 bases from J; junction bases left unmatched: 11. Germline V gene data show CDR1 as MGHRA and CDR2 as YSYEKL. This CDR3 has 17 amino acids. Study-wide points: Researchers report that CD8+ T cells had, on average, more expanded clones than CD4+. Dose levels from 0.1 to 3.0 mg/kg saw CD4+ and CD8+ blood T cells expand clonally by week 6.

In the case of this clone: The target antigen is unknown.

Sequenced by immunoSEQ multiplex PCR; TCRdb stores in-frame clones only, minus some. This table has about 80,000 clones, roughly 92% appearing once. The sample in question was CD4+ or CD8+ T cells sorted from blood, obtained in a trial of the OX40 agonist ivuxolimab. This sequence originates from an adult with an advanced solid tumor such as melanoma, head and neck, liver or kidney cancer. The chain links TRBV4-1 to TRBJ1-5, with TRBD1 matching over 9 bases. Here the CDR3 reads CASSQVLGQGLGQPQHF. CDR3 in DNA: TGCGCCAGCAGCCAAGTCTTGGGACAGGGATTGGGGCAGCCCCAGCATTTT.